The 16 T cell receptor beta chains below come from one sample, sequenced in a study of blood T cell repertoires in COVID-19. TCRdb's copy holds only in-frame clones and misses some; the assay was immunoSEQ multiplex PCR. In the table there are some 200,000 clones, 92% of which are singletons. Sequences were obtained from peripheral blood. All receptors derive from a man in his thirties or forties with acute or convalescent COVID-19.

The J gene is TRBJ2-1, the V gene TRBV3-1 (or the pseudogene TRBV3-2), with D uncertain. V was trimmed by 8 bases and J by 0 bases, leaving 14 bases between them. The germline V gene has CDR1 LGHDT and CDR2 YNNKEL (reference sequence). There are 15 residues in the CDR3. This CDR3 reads CASGDNGRSYNEQFF. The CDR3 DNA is TGTGCCAGCGGAGATAATGGTCGCTCCTACAATGAGCAGTTCTTC.

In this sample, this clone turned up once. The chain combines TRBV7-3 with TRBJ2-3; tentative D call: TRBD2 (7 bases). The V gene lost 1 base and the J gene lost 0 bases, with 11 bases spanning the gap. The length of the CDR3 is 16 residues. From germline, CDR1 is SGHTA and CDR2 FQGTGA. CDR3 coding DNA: TGTGCCAGCAGCTTAAGCGGGGGCCCAAGCACAGATACGCAGTATTTT. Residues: CASSLSGGPSTDTQYF.

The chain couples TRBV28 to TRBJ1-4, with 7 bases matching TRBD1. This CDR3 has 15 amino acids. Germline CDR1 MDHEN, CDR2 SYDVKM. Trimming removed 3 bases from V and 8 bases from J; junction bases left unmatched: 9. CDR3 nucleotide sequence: TGTGCCAGCAGTTTCCCGGGACAGAGCATGGAAAAACTGTTTTTT. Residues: CASSFPGQSMEKLFF.

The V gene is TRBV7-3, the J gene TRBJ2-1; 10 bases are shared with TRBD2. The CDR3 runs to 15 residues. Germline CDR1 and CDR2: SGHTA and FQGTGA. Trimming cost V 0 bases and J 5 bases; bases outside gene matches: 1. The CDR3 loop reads CASSLTLAGDNEQFF. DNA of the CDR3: TGTGCCAGCAGCTTAACTCTAGCGGGGGACAATGAGCAGTTCTTC.

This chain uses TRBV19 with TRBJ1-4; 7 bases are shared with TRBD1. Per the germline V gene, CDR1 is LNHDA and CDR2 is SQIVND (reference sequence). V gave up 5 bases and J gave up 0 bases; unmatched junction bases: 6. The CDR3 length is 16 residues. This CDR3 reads CASSVGTDATNEKLFF. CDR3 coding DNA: TGTGCCAGTAGTGTTGGGACAGACGCAACTAATGAAAAACTGTTTTTT.

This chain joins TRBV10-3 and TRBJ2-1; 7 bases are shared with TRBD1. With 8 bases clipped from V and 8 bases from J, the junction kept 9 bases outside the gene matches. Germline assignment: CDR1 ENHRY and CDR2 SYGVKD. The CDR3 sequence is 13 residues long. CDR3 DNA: TGTGCCATCTCTCCGGGACAGTCTCATGAGCAGTTCTTC. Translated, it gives CAISPGQSHEQFF.

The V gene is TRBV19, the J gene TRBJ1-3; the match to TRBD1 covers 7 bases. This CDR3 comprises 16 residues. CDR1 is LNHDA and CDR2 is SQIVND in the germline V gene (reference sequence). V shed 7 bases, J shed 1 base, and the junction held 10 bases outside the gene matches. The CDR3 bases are TGTGCCAGTAAACCGGGACAGCTGATTTCTGGAAACACCATATATTTT. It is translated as CASKPGQLISGNTIYF.

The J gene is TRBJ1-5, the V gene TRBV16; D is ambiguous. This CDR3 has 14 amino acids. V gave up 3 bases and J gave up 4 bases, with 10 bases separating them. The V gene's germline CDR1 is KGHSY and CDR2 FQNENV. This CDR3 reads CASSQYRENQPQHF. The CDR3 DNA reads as TGTGCCAGCAGCCAGTACCGGGAGAATCAGCCCCAGCATTTT.

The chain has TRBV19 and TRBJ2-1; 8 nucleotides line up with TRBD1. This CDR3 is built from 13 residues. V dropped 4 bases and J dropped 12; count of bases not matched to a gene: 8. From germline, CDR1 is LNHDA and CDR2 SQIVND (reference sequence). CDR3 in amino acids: CASSRDSGTGQFF. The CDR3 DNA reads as TGTGCCAGTAGTAGAGATTCCGGGACAGGGCAGTTCTTC.

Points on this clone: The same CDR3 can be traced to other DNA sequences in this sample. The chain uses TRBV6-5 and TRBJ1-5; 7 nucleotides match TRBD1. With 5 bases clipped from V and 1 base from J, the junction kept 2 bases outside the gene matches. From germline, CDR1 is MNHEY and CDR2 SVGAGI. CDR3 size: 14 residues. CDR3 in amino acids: CASSPGGSNQPQHF. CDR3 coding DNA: TGTGCCAGCAGTCCAGGGGGGAGCAATCAGCCCCAGCATTTT.

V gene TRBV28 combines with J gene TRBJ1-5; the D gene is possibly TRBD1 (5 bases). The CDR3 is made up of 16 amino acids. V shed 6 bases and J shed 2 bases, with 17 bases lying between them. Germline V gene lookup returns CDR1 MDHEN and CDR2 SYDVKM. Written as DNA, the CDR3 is TGTGCCAGCAGCTCCCCCAGGGTGAGTCGCAATCAGCCCCAGCATTTT. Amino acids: CASSSPRVSRNQPQHF.

The CDR3, as DNA: TGTGCCAGCAGTAAACTAGCGGGCCTGTCCTACAATGAGCAGTTCTTC. This gives the protein CASSKLAGLSYNEQFF. The chain uses TRBV2 and TRBJ2-1, with 9 bases lining up with TRBD2. CDR1 SNHLY and CDR2 FYNNEI come from the germline V gene. The CDR3 is made up of 16 amino acids. Trimming took 5 bases from V and 1 from J; bases not matched to a gene: 6.

DNA of the CDR3: TGTGCCAGCAGTGAATTGGGACACCCTAGACTCTACGAGCAGTACTTC. Amino acids: CASSELGHPRLYEQYF. This rearrangement joins TRBV6-1 to TRBJ2-7, with TRBD1 as a possible D gene (6 bases). Germline CDR1 and CDR2: MNHNS and SASEGT. The CDR3 is made up of 16 amino acids. Between the trimmed V and J ends, which lost 2 bases and 3 bases, there was a span of 17 bases.

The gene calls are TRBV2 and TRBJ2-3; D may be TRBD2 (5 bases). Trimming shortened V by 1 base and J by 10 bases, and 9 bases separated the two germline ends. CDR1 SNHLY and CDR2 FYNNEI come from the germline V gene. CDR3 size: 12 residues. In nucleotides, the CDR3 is TGTGCCAGCAGTGAAGGGGAGCTAGCGCAGTATTTT. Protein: CASSEGELAQYF.

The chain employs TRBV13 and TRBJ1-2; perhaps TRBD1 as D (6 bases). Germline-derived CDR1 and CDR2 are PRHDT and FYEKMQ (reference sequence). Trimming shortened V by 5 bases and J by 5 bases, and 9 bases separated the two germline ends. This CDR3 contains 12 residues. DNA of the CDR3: TGTGCCAGCAGCCCAACAGGGTATGGCTACACCTTC. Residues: CASSPTGYGYTF. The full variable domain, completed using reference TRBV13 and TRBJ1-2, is AAGVIQSPRHLIKEKRETATLKCYPIPRHDTVYWYQQGPGQDPQFLISFYEKMQSDKGSIPDRFSAQQFSDYHSELNMSSLELGDSALYFCASSPTGYGYTFGSGTRLTVV.

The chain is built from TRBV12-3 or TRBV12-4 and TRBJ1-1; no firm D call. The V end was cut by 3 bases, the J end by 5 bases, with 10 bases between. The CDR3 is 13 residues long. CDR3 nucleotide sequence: TGTGCCAGCAGTTTTCATGGGGAGACTGAAGCTTTCTTT. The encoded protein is CASSFHGETEAFF.